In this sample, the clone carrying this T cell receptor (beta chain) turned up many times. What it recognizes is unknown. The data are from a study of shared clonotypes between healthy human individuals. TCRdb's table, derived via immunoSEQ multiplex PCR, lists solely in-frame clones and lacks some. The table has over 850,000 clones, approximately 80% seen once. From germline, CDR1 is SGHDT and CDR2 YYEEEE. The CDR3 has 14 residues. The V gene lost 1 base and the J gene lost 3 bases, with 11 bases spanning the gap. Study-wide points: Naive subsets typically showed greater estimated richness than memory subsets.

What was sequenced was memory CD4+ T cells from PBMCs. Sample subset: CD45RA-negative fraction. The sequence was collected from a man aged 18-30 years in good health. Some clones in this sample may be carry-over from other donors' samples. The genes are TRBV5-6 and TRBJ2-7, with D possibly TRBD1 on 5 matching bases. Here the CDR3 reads CASSLWGSYYEQYF. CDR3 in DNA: TGTGCCAGCAGCTTGTGGGGCAGTTACTACGAGCAGTACTTC.